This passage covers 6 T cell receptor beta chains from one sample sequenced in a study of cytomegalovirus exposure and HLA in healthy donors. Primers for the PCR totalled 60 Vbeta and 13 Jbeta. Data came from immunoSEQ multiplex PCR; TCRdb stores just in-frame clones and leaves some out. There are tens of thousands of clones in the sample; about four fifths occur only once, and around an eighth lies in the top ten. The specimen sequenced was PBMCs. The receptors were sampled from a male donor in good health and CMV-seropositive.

DNA of the CDR3: TGTGCCAGCAGTTTAGTATCCAGTAGCAATCAGCCCCAGCATTTT. Amino acid sequence: CASSLVSSSNQPQHF. The chain links TRBV27 to TRBJ1-5; D remains ambiguous. CDR1 and CDR2 (germline): MNHEY, SMNVEV (reference sequence). V dropped 2 bases and J dropped 0 bases, with 8 bases sitting between them. This CDR3 has 15 residues.

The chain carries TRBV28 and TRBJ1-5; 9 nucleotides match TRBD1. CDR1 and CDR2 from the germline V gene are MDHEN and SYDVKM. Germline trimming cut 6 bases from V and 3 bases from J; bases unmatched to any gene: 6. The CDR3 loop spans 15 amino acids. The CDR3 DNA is TGTGCCAGCAGGATGACAGGGGGACACAATCAGCCCCAGCATTTT. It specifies CASRMTGGHNQPQHF.

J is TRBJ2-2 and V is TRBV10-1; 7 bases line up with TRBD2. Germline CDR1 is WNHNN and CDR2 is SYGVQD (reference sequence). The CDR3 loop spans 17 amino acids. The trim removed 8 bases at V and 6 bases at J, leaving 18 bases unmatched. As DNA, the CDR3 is TGCGCCAGCGAGTGCTTCTCTGGCGGGGGAGGTTCCGGGGAGCTGTTTTTT. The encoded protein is CASECFSGGGGSGELFF.

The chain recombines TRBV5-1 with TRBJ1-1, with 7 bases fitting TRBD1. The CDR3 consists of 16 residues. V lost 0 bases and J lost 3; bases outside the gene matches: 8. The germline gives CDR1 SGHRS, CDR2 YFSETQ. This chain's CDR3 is CASSLVRDSFDTEAFF. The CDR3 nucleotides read TGCGCCAGCAGCTTGGTCCGGGACAGCTTCGACACTGAAGCTTTCTTT. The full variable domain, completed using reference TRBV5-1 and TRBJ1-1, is KAGVTQTPRYLIKTRGQQVTLSCSPISGHRSVSWYQQTPGQGLQFLFEYFSETQRNKGNFPGRFSGRQFSNSRSEMNVSTLELGDSALYLCASSLVRDSFDTEAFFGQGTRLTVV.

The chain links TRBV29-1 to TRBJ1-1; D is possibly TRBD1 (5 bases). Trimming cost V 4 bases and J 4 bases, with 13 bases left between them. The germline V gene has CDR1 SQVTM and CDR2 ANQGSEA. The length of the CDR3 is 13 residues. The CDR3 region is CSVGVGGSTEAFF. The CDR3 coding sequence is TGCAGCGTTGGCGTGGGGGGTAGCACTGAAGCTTTCTTT.

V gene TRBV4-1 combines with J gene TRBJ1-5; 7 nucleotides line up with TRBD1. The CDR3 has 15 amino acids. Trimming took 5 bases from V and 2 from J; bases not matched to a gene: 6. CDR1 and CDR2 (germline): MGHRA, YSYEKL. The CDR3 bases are TGCGCCAGCAGCGAGGGCACAGGGGGCAATCAGCCCCAGCATTTT. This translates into CASSEGTGGNQPQHF.